This passage covers 2 T cell receptor beta chains from one sample sequenced in a study of cytomegalovirus exposure and HLA in healthy donors. Vbeta (60) and Jbeta (13) primers were used in the PCR. Clones were sequenced by immunoSEQ multiplex PCR, and TCRdb holds only the in-frame ones, with some missing. The table includes under 200,000 clones, roughly 80% detected once. The sequencing sample was made of PBMCs. The source is a female donor in good health and CMV-seronegative.

The chain couples TRBV19 to TRBJ1-5, with D unclear. V was clipped by 3 bases and J by 2 bases, with 11 bases between them. The CDR3 is 15 amino acids. Germline CDR1 LNHDA, CDR2 SQIVND (reference sequence). CDR3 bases: TGTGCCAGTAGTATCGCAGGAGGGCGCAATCAGCCCCAGCATTTT. Amino acids: CASSIAGGRNQPQHF.

The chain recombines TRBV6-1 with TRBJ2-7; D is possibly TRBD1 (6 bases). Germline loops: CDR1 MNHNS, CDR2 SASEGT. The CDR3 runs 13 residues. V was pared by 3 bases and J by 7 bases, with 13 bases between. The CDR3, as DNA: TGTGCCAGCAGTGAGGCAGGGGTGGGGGAGCAGTACTTC. Amino acid sequence: CASSEAGVGEQYF.